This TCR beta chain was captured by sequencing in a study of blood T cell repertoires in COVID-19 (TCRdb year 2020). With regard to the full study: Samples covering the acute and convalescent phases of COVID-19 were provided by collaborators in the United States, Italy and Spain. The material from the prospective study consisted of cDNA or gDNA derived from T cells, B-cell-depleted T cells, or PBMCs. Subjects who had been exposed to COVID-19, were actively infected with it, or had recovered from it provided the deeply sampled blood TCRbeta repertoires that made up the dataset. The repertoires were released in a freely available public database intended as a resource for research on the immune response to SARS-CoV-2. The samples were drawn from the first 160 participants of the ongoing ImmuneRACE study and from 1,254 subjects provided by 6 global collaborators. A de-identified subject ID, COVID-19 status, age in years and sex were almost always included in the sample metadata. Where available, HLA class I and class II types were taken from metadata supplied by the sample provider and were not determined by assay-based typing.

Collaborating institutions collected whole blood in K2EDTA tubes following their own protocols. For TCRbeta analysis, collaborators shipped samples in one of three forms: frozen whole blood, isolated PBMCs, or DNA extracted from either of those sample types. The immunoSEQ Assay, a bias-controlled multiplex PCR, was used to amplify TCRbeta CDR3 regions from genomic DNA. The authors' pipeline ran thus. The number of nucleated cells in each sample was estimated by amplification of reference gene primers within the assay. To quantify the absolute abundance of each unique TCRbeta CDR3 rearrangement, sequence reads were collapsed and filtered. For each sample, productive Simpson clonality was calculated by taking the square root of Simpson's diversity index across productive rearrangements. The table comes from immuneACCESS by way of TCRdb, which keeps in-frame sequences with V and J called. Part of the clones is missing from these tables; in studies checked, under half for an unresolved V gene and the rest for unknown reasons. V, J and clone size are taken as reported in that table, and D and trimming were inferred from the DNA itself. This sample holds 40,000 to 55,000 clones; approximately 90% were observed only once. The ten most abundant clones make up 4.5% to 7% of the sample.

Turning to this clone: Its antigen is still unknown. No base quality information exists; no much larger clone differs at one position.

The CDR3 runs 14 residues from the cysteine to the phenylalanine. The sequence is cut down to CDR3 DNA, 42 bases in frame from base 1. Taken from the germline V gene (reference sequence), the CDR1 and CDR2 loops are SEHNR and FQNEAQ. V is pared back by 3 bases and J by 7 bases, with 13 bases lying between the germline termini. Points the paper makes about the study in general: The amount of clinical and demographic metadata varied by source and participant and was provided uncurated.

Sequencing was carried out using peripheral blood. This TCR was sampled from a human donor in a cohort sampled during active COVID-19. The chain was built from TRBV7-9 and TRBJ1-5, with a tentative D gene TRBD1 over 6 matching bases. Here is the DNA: TGTGCCAGCAGCTTTCATCCGGGGGGCCAGCCCCAGCATTTT. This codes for CASSFHPGGQPQHF.